This TCR beta chain was observed in a study of spatial heterogeneity in lung cancer. The time point is: sample taken at primary tumor resection. TCRdb reanalysed the 5' RACE reads using MiXCR and keeps one entry per CDR3 protein. The repertoire consists of about 11,000 distinct CDR3 sequences, with about 6% occurring once and the leading ten covering around 30%. Study-wide results and limits: Circulating ubiquitous expanded tumor TCRs were observed more frequently at resection than at follow-up.

The ends lost 3 bases at V and 8 bases at J; junction bases unmatched: 6. This CDR3 spans 13 amino acids. This clonotype was detected ten times or more. Its antigen is undetermined. This chain uses TRBV12-3 or TRBV12-4 with TRBJ1-2; 7 nucleotides align to TRBD1. The sequenced sample was PBMCs, obtained at surgery. The clonotype was recovered from a male donor with early-stage non-small cell lung cancer. The CDR3 bases are TGTGCCAGCAGTTTGGCAGGGGGTTCAGGCTACACCTTC. Amino acid sequence: CASSLAGGSGYTF.